This T cell receptor (beta chain) originates from a study of blood T cell repertoires in COVID-19 (dated by TCRdb to about 2020). At the level of the whole study: The collaborator samples originated in the United States, Italy and Spain and spanned the acute and convalescent phases of COVID-19. The samples were drawn from the first 160 participants of the ongoing ImmuneRACE study and from more than 1,000 subjects provided by 6 global collaborators. Where available, HLA class I and class II types were obtained from metadata supplied by the sample provider rather than from assay-based typing. The prospective study material was composed of cDNA or gDNA derived from T cells, B-cell-depleted T cells, or PBMCs. A freely available public database, intended as a resource for researchers studying the immune response to SARS-CoV-2, is where the repertoires were released. Deeply sampled blood TCRbeta repertoires from subjects exposed to, actively infected with, or recovered from COVID-19 were included in the dataset. Sample metadata almost always included a de-identified subject ID, COVID-19 status, age in years and sex.

The full study reports these points: The amount of clinical and demographic metadata varied by source and participant and was provided uncurated.

Sequences SGHNT (CDR1) and YENEEA (CDR2) are obtained from the germline V gene. V is cut by 8 bases and J by 5 bases, and the space between the germline ends is 9 bases. From cysteine to phenylalanine, the CDR3 is 11 amino acids long. The sequence is cut down to CDR3 DNA, 33 bases in frame from base 1. In the case of this clone: It has no known antigen specificity. Per-base qualities were not stored, and no clone one base away is much larger.

Whole blood was collected in K2EDTA tubes by collaborating institutions according to the institutions' own protocols. For TCRbeta analysis, collaborator samples were shipped as frozen whole blood, as isolated PBMCs, or as DNA extracted from either sample type. The immunoSEQ Assay, a bias-controlled multiplex PCR, was used to amplify TCRbeta CDR3 regions from genomic DNA. On the study's bioinformatics: The number of nucleated cells in each sample was estimated from the amplification of reference gene primers within the assay. To quantify the absolute abundance of each unique TCRbeta CDR3 rearrangement, sequence reads were collapsed and filtered. For each sample, productive Simpson clonality was calculated as the square root of Simpson's diversity index over productive rearrangements. TCRdb carries this immuneACCESS record with in-frame sequences only. Its versions omit some clonotypes, under half of them owing to an unresolved V gene in the studies checked, with the rest unexplained. From that table come the V and J calls and clone size; the DNA was used to work out D and trimming. This sample gives 40,000 to 65,000 clones in total; about 86% of them show up just once. Jointly, the top ten make up over 9.5% of the sample.

The sequenced sample was peripheral blood. The sequence links TRBV11-3 to TRBJ1-2; the D gene cannot be named for sure. The clonotype comes from a man aged 65 to 85 with active COVID-19. The nucleotide sequence reads as follows: TGTGCCAGCGGTACAGTTTATGGCTACACCTTC. It translates as CASGTVYGYTF. With the portions outside the CDR3 filled from the reference TRBV11-3 and TRBJ1-2 genes, the complete variable region becomes EAGVVQSPRYKIIEKKQPVAFWCNPISGHNTLYWYLQNLGQGPELLIRYENEEAVDDSQLPKDRFSAERLKGVDSTLKIQPAELGDSAVYLCASGTVYGYTFGSGTRLTVV.